This T cell receptor beta chain is from a study of human thymus T cells. The study, taken as a whole, reports: Thymic and blood repertoires appeared to show biased V and J gene usage.

Only in-frame clones appear in the TCRdb table, and some are missing; sequencing was by immunoSEQ multiplex PCR. This table holds 35,000 to 55,000 clones, around 94% found once. CDR1 LNHDA and CDR2 SQIVND come from the germline V gene (reference sequence). The trim removed 4 bases at V and 7 bases at J, leaving 0 bases unmatched. This CDR3 is 12 amino acids long. Points on this clone: The antigen is unknown.

Donation came from healthy Finnish infants having corrective surgery for congenital heart defects. A roughly 0.45-1 mL peripheral blood aliquot was taken intraoperatively from four of eight donors. No fixed cell number was used; all available blood leukocytes supplied DNA. The TCR was taken from a boy under two years old with a congenital heart defect but otherwise immunologically healthy. The material sequenced was blood. The chain links TRBV19 to TRBJ1-5, with 8 bases matching TRBD1. The CDR3 protein is CASSTGGQPQHF. The DNA for the CDR3 is TGTGCCAGTAGTACAGGGGGCCAGCCCCAGCATTTT. Full variable domain (missing parts from reference TRBV19 and TRBJ1-5): DGGITQSPKYLFRKEGQNVTLSCEQNLNHDAMYWYRQDPGQGLRLIYYSQIVNDFQKGDIAEGYSVSREKKESFPLTVTSAQKNPTAFYLCASSTGGQPQHFGDGTRLSIL.